This T cell receptor beta chain came from a study of quantifying T cell responses using KT2 cells. About the research overall: Reverse transcription used primers in the TCR alpha and beta constant regions.

The sample is PBMC spiked with counted cells of clone KT2. A range of KT2-to-PBMC ratios was made using fixed PBMC numbers. A single-stranded UMI oligo with SP2 sequence was ligated to cDNA 3' ends. An equimolar mix of RC1.1 and RC1.2 primed the beta chain across TRBC1 and TRBC2. From the second PCR onward, TCR alpha and beta chains were processed separately. TCRdb called the UMI-ligation and nested PCR reads again in MiXCR, with one record for every CDR3 protein. The data hold tens of thousands of distinct CDR3 sequences, with around 12% observed a single time. After removal of 2 bases from V and 8 bases from J, the junction contained 11 bases not matched to a gene. Germline-derived CDR1 and CDR2 are WSHSY and SAAADI. The CDR3 runs to 16 residues. Study-wide results and caveats: Very high KT2 spike-in numbers caused saturation in KT2 sequence detection.

Concerning this clonotype: Its antigen remains unknown.

This chain connects TRBV10-2 to TRBJ2-1, with TRBD2 matching 8 bases. Sequenced input: PBMCs spiked with cells of the T cell clone KT2. This sequence originates from a human donor. CDR3 sequence reads: CASSEGGLAFGDEQFF. The CDR3 DNA reads as TGCGCCAGCAGTGAGGGCGGACTAGCTTTTGGGGATGAGCAGTTCTTC.